A selection of T cell receptor beta chains follows, all from one sample in a study of blood T cell repertoires in COVID-19. Data came from immunoSEQ multiplex PCR; TCRdb stores just in-frame clones and leaves some out. Altogether around 62,000 clones are present, roughly 80% being singletons, with the ten largest covering around 9.5%. Specimen: peripheral blood. These receptors originate from a man aged 50 to 59 with active COVID-19. Each CDR3 is given with its conserved first and last residue. D genes are given only for firm matches. Only part of the rows carry a size: once, few, many, or a class if the clone is expanded.

v_call	cdr3_length	clone_size	j_call	d_call	cdr3_aa	cdr3_nt
TRBV19	15	NA	TRBJ2-6	NA	CASSTRRAGANVLTF	TGTGCCAGTAGTACCCGCAGGGCTGGGGCCAACGTCCTGACTTTC
TRBV9	18	NA	TRBJ2-2	TRBD2	CASSVVPSGRAEAGELFF	TGTGCCAGCAGCGTAGTACCTAGCGGGAGGGCCGAAGCCGGGGAGCTGTTTTTT
TRBV23-1	15	NA	TRBJ1-1	NA	CASSQSTGENTEAFF	TGCGCCAGCAGTCAATCGACAGGAGAGAACACTGAAGCTTTCTTT
TRBV10-3	14	NA	TRBJ2-1	NA	CAISESSGYNEQFF	TGTGCCATCAGTGAGTCGTCGGGATACAATGAGCAGTTCTTC
TRBV6-6	14	NA	TRBJ2-5	NA	CASSYSNREETQYF	TGTGCCAGCAGTTACTCGAACAGGGAGGAGACCCAGTACTTC
TRBV10-3	15	NA	TRBJ1-4	NA	CAISDARQGVTKLFF	TGTGCCATCAGTGATGCTCGGCAGGGTGTCACGAAACTGTTTTTT
TRBV5-8	15	NA	TRBJ2-2	TRBD1	CASSHGQGSTGELFF	TGTGCCAGCAGTCATGGACAGGGGAGCACCGGGGAGCTGTTTTTT
TRBV10-3	16	NA	TRBJ1-1	NA	CAISESTRVKKTEAFF	TGTGCCATCAGTGAGTCGACGCGGGTGAAAAAGACTGAAGCTTTCTTT
TRBV5-4	15	once	TRBJ2-4	TRBD2	CASSASGSPKNIQYF	TGTGCCAGCAGCGCTAGCGGGAGCCCCAAAAACATTCAGTACTTC
TRBV6-9	15	NA	TRBJ1-1	TRBD1	CASTTDRAENTEAFF	TGTGCCAGCACCACTGACAGGGCGGAGAACACTGAAGCTTTCTTT
TRBV9	13	NA	TRBJ2-1	NA	CASSGDLTPLQFF	TGTGCCAGCAGCGGGGACTTAACGCCCCTCCAGTTCTTC
TRBV7-8	14	NA	TRBJ2-7	TRBD2	CASSRTSGVLEQYF	TGTGCCAGCAGCCGAACTAGCGGGGTACTCGAGCAGTACTTC
TRBV2	17	NA	TRBJ2-6	TRBD1	CASSGQGRGSGANVLTF	TGTGCCAGCAGCGGACAGGGCCGGGGCTCTGGGGCCAACGTCCTGACTTTC
TRBV9	13	NA	TRBJ1-6	NA	CASSVGDNSPLHF	TGTGCCAGCAGCGTAGGAGACAACTCACCCCTCCACTTT
TRBV2	14	NA	TRBJ2-7	NA	CASSPTTLAGEQYF	TGTGCCAGCAGTCCTACGACATTGGCTGGCGAGCAGTACTTC
TRBV29-1	16	NA	TRBJ2-1	NA	CSVGGRGDRSYNEQFF	TGCAGCGTGGGGGGGCGCGGGGACCGCTCCTACAATGAGCAGTTCTTC
TRBV4-2	15	NA	TRBJ2-7	TRBD2	CASSQSGRYSYEQYF	TGTGCCAGCAGCCAAAGCGGGAGGTACTCCTACGAGCAGTACTTC
TRBV6-5	13	NA	TRBJ1-2	NA	CASSRQASYGYTF	TGTGCCAGCAGTAGACAGGCCTCCTATGGCTACACCTTC
TRBV13	13	NA	TRBJ2-1	NA	CASSPRLGNEQFF	TGTGCCAGCAGCCCGCGACTGGGCAATGAGCAGTTCTTC
TRBV15	16	once	TRBJ2-1	TRBD2	CATSRDRTSGDNEQFF	TGTGCCACCAGCAGAGATCGTACTAGCGGAGACAATGAGCAGTTCTTC
TRBV11-2	16	NA	TRBJ2-1	TRBD2	CASSLRGDLSYNEQFF	TGTGCCAGCAGCCTTCGGGGGGACCTCTCCTACAATGAGCAGTTCTTC
TRBV13	17	once	TRBJ2-1	NA	CASSLVLASKGHNEQFF	TGTGCCAGCAGCTTAGTATTGGCGTCGAAGGGGCACAATGAGCAGTTCTTC
TRBV6-2/TRBV6-3	17	NA	TRBJ1-5	TRBD1	CASSYTQGGFRNQPQHF	TGTGCCAGCAGTTACACTCAGGGGGGATTTCGCAATCAGCCCCAGCATTTT
TRBV9	15	few	TRBJ1-2	NA	CASSPMGGVTRGYTF	TGTGCCAGCAGCCCAATGGGGGGGGTCACGAGAGGCTACACCTTC
TRBV7-9	17	NA	TRBJ2-6	NA	CASSFLQGLSGANVLTF	TGTGCCAGCAGCTTTTTACAGGGTCTGAGCGGGGCCAACGTCCTGACTTTC